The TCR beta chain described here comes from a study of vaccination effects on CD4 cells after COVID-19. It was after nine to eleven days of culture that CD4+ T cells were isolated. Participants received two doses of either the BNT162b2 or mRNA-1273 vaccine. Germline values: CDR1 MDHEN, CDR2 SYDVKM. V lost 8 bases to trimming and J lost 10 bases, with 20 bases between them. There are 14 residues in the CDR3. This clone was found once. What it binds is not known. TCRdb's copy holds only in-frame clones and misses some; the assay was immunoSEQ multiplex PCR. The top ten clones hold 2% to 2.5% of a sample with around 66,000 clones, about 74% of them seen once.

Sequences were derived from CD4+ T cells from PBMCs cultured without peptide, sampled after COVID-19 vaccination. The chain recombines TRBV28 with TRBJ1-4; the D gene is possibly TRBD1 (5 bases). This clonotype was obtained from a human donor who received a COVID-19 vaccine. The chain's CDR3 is CASSSGPSPGKLFF. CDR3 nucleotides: TGTGCCAGCTCTTCGGGACCCTCTCCTGGAAAACTGTTTTTT.